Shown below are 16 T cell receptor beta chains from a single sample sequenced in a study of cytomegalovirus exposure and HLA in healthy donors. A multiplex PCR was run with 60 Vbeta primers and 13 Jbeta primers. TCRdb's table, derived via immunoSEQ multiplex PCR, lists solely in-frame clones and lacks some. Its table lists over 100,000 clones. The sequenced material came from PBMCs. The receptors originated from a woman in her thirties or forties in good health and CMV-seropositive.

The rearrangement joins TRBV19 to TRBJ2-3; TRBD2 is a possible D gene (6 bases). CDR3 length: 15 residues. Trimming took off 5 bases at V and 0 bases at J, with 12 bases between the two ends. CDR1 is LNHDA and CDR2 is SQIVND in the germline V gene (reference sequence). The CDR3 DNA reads TGTGCCAGTAGTCTACTAGCTGCTAGCACAGATACGCAGTATTTT. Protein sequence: CASSLLAASTDTQYF.

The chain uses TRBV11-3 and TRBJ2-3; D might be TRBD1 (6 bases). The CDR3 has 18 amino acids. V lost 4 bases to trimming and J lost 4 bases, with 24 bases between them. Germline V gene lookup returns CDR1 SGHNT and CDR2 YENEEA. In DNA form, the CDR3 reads TGTGCCAGCAGCTCCTCCTCTACAGGACAGTCGAATTCAGATACGCAGTATTTT. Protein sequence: CASSSSSTGQSNSDTQYF.

The CDR3 sequence is CASSFRPPDFLLQFF. Written as DNA, the CDR3 is TGTGCCAGCAGCTTTAGGCCGCCGGACTTCCTCCTGCAGTTCTTC. V is TRBV7-9 and J is TRBJ2-1; the D gene is possibly TRBD2 (5 bases). The germline V and J ends were trimmed by 3 bases and 12 bases, with 21 bases remaining between them. The germline V gene encodes CDR1 SEHNR and CDR2 FQNEAQ (reference sequence). CDR3 length: 15 residues.

The CDR3 protein is CASSSTSGRRDYEQYF. In DNA, the CDR3 is TGTGCCAGCAGCTCGACTAGCGGGAGAAGGGACTACGAGCAGTACTTC. The gene calls are TRBV7-6 and TRBJ2-7; 12 bases agree with TRBD2. The trim removed 4 bases at V and 3 bases at J, leaving 7 bases unmatched. Germline loops: CDR1 SGHVS, CDR2 FNYEAQ. This CDR3 contains 16 residues.

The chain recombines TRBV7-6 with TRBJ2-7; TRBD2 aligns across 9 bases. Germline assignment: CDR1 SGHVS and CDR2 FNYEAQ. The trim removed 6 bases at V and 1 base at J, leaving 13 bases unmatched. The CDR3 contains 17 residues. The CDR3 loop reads CASSPGLAGAISYEQYF. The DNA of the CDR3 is TGTGCCAGCAGTCCAGGGTTAGCGGGGGCGATTTCCTACGAGCAGTACTTC.

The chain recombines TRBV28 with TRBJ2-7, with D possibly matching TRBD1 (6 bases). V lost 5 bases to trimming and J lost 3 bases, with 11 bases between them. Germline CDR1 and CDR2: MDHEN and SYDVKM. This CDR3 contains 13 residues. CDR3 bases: TGTGCCAGCAGTGCAGGGGTTTACTACGAGCAGTACTTC. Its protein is CASSAGVYYEQYF.

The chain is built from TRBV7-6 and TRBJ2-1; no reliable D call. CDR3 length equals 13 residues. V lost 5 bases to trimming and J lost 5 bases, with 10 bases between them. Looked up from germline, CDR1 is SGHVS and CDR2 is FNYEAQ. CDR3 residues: CASSTNSNNEQFF. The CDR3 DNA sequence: TGTGCCAGCAGCACGAACTCAAACAATGAGCAGTTCTTC.

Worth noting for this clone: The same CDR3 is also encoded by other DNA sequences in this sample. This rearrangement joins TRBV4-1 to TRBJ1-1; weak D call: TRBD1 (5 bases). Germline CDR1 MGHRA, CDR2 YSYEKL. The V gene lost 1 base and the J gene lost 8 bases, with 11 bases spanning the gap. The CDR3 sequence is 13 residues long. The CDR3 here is CASSQVGRPEAFF. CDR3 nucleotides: TGCGCCAGCAGCCAAGTGGGGCGGCCCGAAGCTTTCTTT.

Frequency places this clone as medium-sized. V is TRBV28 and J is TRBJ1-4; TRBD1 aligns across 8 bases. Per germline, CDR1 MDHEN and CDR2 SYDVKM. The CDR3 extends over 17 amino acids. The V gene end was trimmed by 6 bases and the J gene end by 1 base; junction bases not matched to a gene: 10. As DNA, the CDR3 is TGTGCCAGCAGACCCCGGACAGGGTTCTTAACTAATGAAAAACTGTTTTTT. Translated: CASRPRTGFLTNEKLFF.

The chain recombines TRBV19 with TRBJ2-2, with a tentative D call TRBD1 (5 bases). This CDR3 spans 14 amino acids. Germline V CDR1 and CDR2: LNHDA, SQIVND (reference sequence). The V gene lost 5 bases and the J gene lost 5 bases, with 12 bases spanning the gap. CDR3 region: CASSLQGTTGELFF. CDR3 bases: TGTGCCAGTAGTCTCCAGGGAACGACCGGGGAGCTGTTTTTT. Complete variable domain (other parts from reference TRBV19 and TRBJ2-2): DGGITQSPKYLFRKEGQNVTLSCEQNLNHDAMYWYRQDPGQGLRLIYYSQIVNDFQKGDIAEGYSVSREKKESFPLTVTSAQKNPTAFYLCASSLQGTTGELFFGEGSRLTVL.

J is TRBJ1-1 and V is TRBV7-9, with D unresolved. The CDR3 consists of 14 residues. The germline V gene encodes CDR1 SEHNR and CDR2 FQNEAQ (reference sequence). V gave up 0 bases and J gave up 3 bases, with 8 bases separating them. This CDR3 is CASSLAQEDTEAFF. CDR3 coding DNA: TGTGCCAGCAGCTTAGCGCAGGAAGACACTGAAGCTTTCTTT.

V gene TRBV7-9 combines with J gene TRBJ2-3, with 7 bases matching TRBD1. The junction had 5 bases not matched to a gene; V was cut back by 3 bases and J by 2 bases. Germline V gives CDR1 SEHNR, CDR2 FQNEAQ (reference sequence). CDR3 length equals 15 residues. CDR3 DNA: TGTGCCAGCAGCTTGAGGGGGCGGTCCACAGATACGCAGTATTTT. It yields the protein CASSLRGRSTDTQYF.

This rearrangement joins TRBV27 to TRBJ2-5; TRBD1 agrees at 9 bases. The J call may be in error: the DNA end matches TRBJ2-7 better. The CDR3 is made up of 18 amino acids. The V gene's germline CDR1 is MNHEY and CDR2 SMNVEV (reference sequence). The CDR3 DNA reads TGTGCCAGCAGTTTATCGTGGAGAGGACAGGGGAGGAAAAACGAGCAGTACTTC. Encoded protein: CASSLSWRGQGRKNEQYF.

The CDR3 DNA follows: TGCAGCGCAAACCGGGACAGCACATACAATGAGCAGTTCTTC. Its protein product is CSANRDSTYNEQFF. J is TRBJ2-1 and V is TRBV29-1; 7 nucleotides agree with TRBD1. This CDR3 comprises 14 residues. The junction had 10 bases not matched to a gene; V was cut back by 7 bases and J by 4 bases. The germline V gene encodes CDR1 SQVTM and CDR2 ANQGSEA.

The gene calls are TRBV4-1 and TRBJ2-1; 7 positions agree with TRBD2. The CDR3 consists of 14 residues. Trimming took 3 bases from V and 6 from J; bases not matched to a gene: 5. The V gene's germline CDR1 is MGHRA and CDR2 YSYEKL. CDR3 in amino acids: CASSHGLVRNEQFF. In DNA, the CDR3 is TGCGCCAGCAGCCATGGACTAGTCCGCAATGAGCAGTTCTTC.

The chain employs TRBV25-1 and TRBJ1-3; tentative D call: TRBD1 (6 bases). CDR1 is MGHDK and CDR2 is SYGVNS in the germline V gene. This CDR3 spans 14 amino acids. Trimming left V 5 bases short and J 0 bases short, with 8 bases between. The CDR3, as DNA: TGTGCCAGCAGTACAGGGATCTCTGGAAACACCATATATTTT. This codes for CASSTGISGNTIYF.